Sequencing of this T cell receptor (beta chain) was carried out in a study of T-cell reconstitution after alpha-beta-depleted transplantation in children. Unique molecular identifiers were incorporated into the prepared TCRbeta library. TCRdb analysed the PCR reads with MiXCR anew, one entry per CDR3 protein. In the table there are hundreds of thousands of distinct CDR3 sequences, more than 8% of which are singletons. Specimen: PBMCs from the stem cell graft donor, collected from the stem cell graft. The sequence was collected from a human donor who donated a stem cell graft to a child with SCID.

The CDR3 DNA is TGTGCCAGCAGCTTAGGACAGGGGACATCTGAAGCTTTCTTT. Translation: CASSLGQGTSEAFF. V gene TRBV5-6 combines with J gene TRBJ1-1; 9 bases map to TRBD1. The V and J ends lost 2 bases and 6 bases, in that order; junction bases with no gene match: 5. CDR1 is SGHDT, CDR2 YYEEEE, per germline. The CDR3 covers 14 residues.